These T cell receptor beta chains were read from a single sample in a study of OX40 agonist ivuxolimab in advanced cancers. TCRdb keeps only in-frame clones here, not all; method: immunoSEQ multiplex PCR. The sample records about 67,000 clones, more than 75% being singletons. The specimen comprised CD4+ or CD8+ T cells sorted from blood, sampled in a trial of the OX40 agonist ivuxolimab. The receptor source for this set is an adult with an advanced solid tumor such as melanoma, head and neck, liver or kidney cancer. Each CDR3 is given without its conserved first and last residue. The order of the fields is J gene, D gene, V gene, CDR3 protein. The D gene is left open where the match is weak.

TRBJ1-1 | . | TRBV5-1 | ASSLGFSTEAF
TRBJ2-1 | . | TRBV7-6 | ASSLSPLNEQF
TRBJ2-1 | TRBD2 | TRBV7-6 | ASSLEARGLAGVGEQF
TRBJ1-2 | TRBD1 | TRBV7-2 | ASRGQDNYGYT
TRBJ2-3 | . | TRBV19 | ASRVGGPAATQY
TRBJ2-2 | TRBD2 | TRBV9 | ASSETPLAGNTGELF
TRBJ1-2 | . | TRBV4-1 | ASSQASGGGYT
TRBJ1-1 | . | TRBV11-3 | ASSLGRGTEAF
TRBJ1-1 | . | TRBV27 | ASSLGTEAF
TRBJ1-2 | . | TRBV9 | ASSVVGGNYGYT
TRBJ2-5 | . | TRBV2 | ASSGVAGTGFVGETQY
TRBJ2-3 | TRBD2 | TRBV7-3 | ASSLGLAGGSDTQY